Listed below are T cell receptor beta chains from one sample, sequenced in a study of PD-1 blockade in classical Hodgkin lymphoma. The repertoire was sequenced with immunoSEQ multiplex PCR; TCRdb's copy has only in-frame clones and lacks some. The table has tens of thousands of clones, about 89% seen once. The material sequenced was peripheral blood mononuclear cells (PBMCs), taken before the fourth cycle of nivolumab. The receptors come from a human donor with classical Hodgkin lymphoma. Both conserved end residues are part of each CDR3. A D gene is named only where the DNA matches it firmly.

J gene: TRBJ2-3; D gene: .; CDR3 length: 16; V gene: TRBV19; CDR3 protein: CASSPLLVLGTDTQYF
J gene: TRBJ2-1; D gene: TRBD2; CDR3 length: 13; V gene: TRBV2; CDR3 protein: CANLAGGPNEQFF
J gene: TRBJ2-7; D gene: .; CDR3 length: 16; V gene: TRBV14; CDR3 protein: CASSQDQEITPYEQYF
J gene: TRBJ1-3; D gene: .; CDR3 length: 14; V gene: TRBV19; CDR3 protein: CASYLGGPGNTIYF
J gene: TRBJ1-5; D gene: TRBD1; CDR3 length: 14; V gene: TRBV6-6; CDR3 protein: CASRTGHSNQPQHF
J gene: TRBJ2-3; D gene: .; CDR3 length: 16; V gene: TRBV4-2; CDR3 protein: CASSPPLGLQRATQYF
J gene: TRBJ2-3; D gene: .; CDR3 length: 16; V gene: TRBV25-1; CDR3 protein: CASSDTLGGPTDTQYF
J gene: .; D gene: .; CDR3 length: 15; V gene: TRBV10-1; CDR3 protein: CASGAGGVGSYEQYF
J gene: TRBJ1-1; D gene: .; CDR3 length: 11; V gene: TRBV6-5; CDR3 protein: CATRTRTEAFF
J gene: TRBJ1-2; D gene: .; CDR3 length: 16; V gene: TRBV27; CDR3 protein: CASSSRQSSWGYGYTF
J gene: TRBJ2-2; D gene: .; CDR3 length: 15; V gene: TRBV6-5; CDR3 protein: CASSYSAFVVGELFF
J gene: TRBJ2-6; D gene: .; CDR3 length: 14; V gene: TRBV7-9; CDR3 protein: CASSAYSGANVLTF
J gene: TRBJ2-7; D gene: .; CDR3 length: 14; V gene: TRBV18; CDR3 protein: CASSPSGSNYEQYF
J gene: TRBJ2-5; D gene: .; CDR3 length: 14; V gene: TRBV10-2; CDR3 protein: CASSELSTQGTQYF
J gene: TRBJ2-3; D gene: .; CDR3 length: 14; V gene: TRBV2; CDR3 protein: CASSGTQWADTQYF
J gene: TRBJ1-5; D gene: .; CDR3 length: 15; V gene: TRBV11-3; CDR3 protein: CASSLLWVYYQPQHF
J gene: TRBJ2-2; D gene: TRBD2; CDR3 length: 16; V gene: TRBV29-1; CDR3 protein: CSVELPGLVGTGELFF
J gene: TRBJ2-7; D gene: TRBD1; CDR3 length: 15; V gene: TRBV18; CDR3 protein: CASSSTGQGRDEQYF
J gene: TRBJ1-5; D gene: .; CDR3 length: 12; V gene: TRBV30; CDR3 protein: CAWRGPNQPQHF
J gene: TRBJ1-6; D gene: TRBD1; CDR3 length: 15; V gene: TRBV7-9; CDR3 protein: CASSSTGGGNSPLHF
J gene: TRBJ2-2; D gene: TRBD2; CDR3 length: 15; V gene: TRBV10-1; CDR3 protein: CASSDSGGATGELFF
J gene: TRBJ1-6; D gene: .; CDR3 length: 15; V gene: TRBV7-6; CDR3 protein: CASSLGSGGLSPLHF
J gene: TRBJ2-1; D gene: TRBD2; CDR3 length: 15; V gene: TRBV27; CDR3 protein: CASSLLGGLAREQFF
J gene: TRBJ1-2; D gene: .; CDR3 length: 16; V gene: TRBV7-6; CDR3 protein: CASSSLQGLWYYGYTF
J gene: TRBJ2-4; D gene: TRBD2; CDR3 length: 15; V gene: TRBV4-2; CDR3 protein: CASSPLAGGVNIQYF
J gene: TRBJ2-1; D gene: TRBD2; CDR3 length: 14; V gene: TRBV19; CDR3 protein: CASSMRGEGNEQFF
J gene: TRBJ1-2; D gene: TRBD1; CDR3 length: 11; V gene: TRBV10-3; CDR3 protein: CATTGPDGYTF
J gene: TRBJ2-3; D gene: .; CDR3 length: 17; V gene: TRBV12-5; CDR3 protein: CASGLVITAWGTGTQYF
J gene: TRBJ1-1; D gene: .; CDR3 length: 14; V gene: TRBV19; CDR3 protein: CASLRSSRNTEAFF
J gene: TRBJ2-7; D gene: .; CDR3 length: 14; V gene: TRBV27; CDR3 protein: CASSHGPDGYEQYF
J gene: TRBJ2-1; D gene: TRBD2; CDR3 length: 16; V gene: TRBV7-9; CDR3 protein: CASSSRFRAGGGEQFF
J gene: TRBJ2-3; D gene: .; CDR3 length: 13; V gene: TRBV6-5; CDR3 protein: CASSLGPSGTQYF
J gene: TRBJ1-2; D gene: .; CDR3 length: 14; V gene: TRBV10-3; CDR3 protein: CAIKPDTTVLGYTF
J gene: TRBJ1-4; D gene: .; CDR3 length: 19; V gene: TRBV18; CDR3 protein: CASSPRSLTGHPTNEKLFF
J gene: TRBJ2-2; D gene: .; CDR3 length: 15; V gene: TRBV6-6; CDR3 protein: CASSNWDDFTGELFF
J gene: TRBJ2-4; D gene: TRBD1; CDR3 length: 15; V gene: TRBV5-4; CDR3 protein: CASSSARTGDDIQYF
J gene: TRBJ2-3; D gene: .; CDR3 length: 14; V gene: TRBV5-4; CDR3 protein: CASSLSGSTDTQYF
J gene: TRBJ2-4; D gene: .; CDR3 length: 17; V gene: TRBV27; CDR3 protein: CASSARTGRIAKNIQYF
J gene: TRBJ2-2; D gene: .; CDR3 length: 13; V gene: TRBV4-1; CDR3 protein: CASTSRGTGELFF
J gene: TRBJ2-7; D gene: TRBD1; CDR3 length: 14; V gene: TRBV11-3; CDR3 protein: CASSLTGTDLEQYF
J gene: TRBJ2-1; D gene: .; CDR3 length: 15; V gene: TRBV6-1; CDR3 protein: CASSGYYLSDNEQFF
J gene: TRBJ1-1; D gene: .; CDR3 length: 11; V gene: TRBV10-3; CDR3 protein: CASRGGTEAFF
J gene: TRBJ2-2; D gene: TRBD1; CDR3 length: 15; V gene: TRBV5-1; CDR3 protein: CASSPGQGNTGELFF
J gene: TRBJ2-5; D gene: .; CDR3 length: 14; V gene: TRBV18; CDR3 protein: CASSPPTGEETQYF
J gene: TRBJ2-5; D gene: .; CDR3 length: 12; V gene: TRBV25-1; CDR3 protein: CATVGGREAQYF
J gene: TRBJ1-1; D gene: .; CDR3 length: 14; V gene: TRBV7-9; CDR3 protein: CASSLAPQNTEAFF
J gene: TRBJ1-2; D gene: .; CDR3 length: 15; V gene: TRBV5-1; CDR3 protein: CASSLVAGNPYGYTF
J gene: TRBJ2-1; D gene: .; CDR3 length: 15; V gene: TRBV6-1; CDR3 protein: CASSEVVGGRAGQFF
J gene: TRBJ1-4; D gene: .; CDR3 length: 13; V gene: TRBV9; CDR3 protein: CASSVDGREKLFF
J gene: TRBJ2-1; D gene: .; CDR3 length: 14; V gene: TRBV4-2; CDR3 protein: CASSQEPLSGEQFF
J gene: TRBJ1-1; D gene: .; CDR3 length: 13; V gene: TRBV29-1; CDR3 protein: CSVGIGIGYEAFF
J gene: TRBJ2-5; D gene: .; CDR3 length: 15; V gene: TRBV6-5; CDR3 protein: CASSYSVGLEETQYF
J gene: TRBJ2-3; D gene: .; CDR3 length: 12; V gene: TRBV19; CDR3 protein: CASSISGDTQYF
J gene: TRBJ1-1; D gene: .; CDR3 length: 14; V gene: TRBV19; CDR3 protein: CASSIDSAATEAFF
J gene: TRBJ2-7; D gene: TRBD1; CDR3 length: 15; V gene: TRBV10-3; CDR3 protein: CATHRGLGPRDEQYF
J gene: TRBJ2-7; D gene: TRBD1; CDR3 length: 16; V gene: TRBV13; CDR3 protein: CASRRDPGQGEYEQYF
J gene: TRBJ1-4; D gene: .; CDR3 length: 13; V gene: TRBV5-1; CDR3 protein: CASSVGQNEKLFF